Presented here are 17 T cell receptor beta chains from one specimen sequenced in a study of regulatory T cells in long-lasting Graves disease. Specified time point: newly diagnosed GD, antithyroid drugs for less than 3 months. The TCR library was made from RNA that had been extracted from PBMCs in TRIzol. Assembly of TCR beta libraries relied on iRepertoire HTBI primers together with Arm-PCR of CDR3 regions. In TCRdb, the multiplex PCR reads were re-called with MiXCR into one record per CDR3 protein. Of roughly 420,000 distinct CDR3 sequences detected, around a sixth appear once; the ten largest clones hold about a fifth. The material sequenced was peripheral blood mononuclear cells (PBMCs), taken at new diagnosis, from a patient treated with antithyroid drugs. The receptors derive from a female donor with Graves disease.

This clonotype was observed a few times. The chain is built from TRBV7-9 and TRBJ2-1; 9 nucleotides line up with TRBD2. The CDR3 is made up of 14 amino acids. The germline gives CDR1 SEHNR, CDR2 FQNEAQ (reference sequence). V lost 3 bases, J lost 15 bases, and 12 bases stayed unmatched. CDR3 DNA sequence: TGTGCCAGCAGCTTCGGGGTTAGCGGGAGCATCCCGTTCTTC. Residues: CASSFGVSGSIPFF.

A note on this clonotype: This may be a read error: a much more frequent sequence differs by one nucleotide. The gene calls are TRBV2 and TRBJ2-1; D not certain. The CDR3 contains 13 residues. Germline V CDR1 and CDR2: SNHLY, FYNNEI. The CDR3 spells CAPARGVWGERFF. CDR3 nucleotides: TGTGCCCCAGCAAGAGGAGTGTGGGGTGAGCGGTTCTTC.

This clonotype has more than one count but fewer than ten. The chain joins TRBV14 to TRBJ2-1; 8 positions match TRBD2. The germline CDR1 and CDR2 sequences are SGHDN and FVKESK. CDR3 length: 16 residues. The ends lost 8 bases at V and 4 bases at J; junction bases unmatched: 13. This CDR3 is CASGLIGRASYNEQFF. CDR3 DNA sequence: TGTGCCAGCGGCCTTATCGGGAGGGCCTCGTACAATGAGCAGTTCTTC.

Ten or more counts support this clonotype. This chain connects TRBV24-1 to TRBJ2-1, with TRBD2 identical over 7 bases. The germline V gene has CDR1 KGHDR and CDR2 SFDVKD. The CDR3 contains 16 residues. Trimming took 1 base from V and 0 from J; bases not matched to a gene: 2. The DNA of the CDR3 is TGTGCCACCAGTGATTTTGGCGGGAGCTCCTACAATGAGCAGTTCTTC. Protein product: CATSDFGGSSYNEQFF.

In the case of this clonotype: A much larger clone differs from this one at a single base, so this may be a read error. The chain employs TRBV6-6 and TRBJ1-2; D gene unclear. V lost 0 bases and J lost 0, with 5 bases in between. Germline V gene data show CDR1 as MNHNY and CDR2 as SVGAGI (reference sequence). The CDR3 extends over 14 amino acids. CDR3 bases: TGTGCCAGCAGTTACTCGGGGTCTAACTATGGCTACACCTTC. Translated: CASSYSGSNYGYTF.

This clonotype occurred many times. Here the CDR3 DNA reads TGTGCCAGCAGTTTATGCCAAGGAGTCGGCACTGAAGCTTTCTTT. This codes for CASSLCQGVGTEAFF. The V gene is TRBV28, the J gene TRBJ1-1; D call uncertain. V was pared by 0 bases and J by 4 bases, with 12 bases between. Germline V gene sequence: CDR1 MDHEN, CDR2 SYDVKM. This CDR3 spans 15 amino acids.

This clonotype was counted at least ten times. The chain has TRBV11-2 and TRBJ2-7; D is perhaps TRBD1 or TRBD2 (5 bases each). The V and J ends lost 9 bases and 7 bases respectively, with 16 bases between them. The V gene's germline CDR1 is SGHAT and CDR2 FQNNGV. The CDR3 length is 12 residues. This CDR3 reads CARGTGKGEQYF. In nucleotides, the CDR3 is TGTGCCAGGGGGACGGGGAAGGGGGAGCAGTACTTC.

This clonotype was found a few times. The chain recombines TRBV19 with TRBJ2-1; D tentatively reads TRBD1 or TRBD2 (5 bases each). This CDR3 contains 15 residues. In germline, CDR1 is LNHDA, CDR2 SQIVND (reference sequence). V was clipped by 3 bases and J by 2 bases, with 11 bases between them. The CDR3 loop reads CASSMRGAPYNEQFF. The CDR3 DNA reads as TGTGCCAGTAGTATGAGGGGTGCCCCCTACAATGAGCAGTTCTTC.

In this sample, this clonotype turned up a few times. The rearrangement links TRBV7-9 to TRBJ2-7; D is uncertain. This CDR3 spans 13 amino acids. The germline V and J ends were trimmed by 4 bases and 0 bases, with 7 bases remaining between them. Germline lookup yields CDR1 SEHNR and CDR2 FQNEAQ (reference sequence). CDR3 sequence (DNA): TGTGCCAGCAGCTCTCGGAGCTCCTACGAGCAGTACTTC. Translating gives CASSSRSSYEQYF. The full variable domain, with the rest looked up from reference TRBV7-9 and TRBJ2-7, is DTGVSQNPRHKITKRGQNVTFRCDPISEHNRLYWYRQTLGQGPEFLTYFQNEAQLEKSRLLSDRFSAERPKGSFSTLEIQRTEQGDSAMYLCASSSRSSYEQYFGPGTRLTVT.

In this sample, this clonotype turned up many times. V usage is TRBV9 and J usage is TRBJ2-7, with TRBD2 matching 8 bases. The J call may be in error: the DNA end matches TRBJ2-1 better. Germline values: CDR1 SGDLS, CDR2 YYNGEE. CDR3 length equals 16 residues. CDR3 coding DNA: TGTGCCAGCAGCGTAGCTATAGCGGGGATTAACAATGAGCAGTTCTTC. It codes for CASSVAIAGINNEQFF.

The chain employs TRBV29-1 and TRBJ2-5, with D perhaps matching TRBD2 (5 bases). Germline loops: CDR1 SQVTM, CDR2 ANQGSEA. V dropped 3 bases and J dropped 5 bases, with 10 bases sitting between them. CDR3 length: 12 residues. The DNA for the CDR3 is TGCAGCGTTGAGGGAGCGGCGGAGACCCAGTACTTC. The encoded protein is CSVEGAAETQYF.

V and J are TRBV4-2 and TRBJ2-5; D is tentatively TRBD1 or TRBD2 (5 bases each). Trimming left V 0 bases short and J 5 bases short, with 10 bases between. The CDR3 covers 14 residues. In germline, CDR1 is LGHNA, CDR2 YNFKEQ. The CDR3 DNA sequence: TGTGCCAGCAGCCAAGATTCCTGGGGGGAGACCCAGTACTTC. Encoded protein: CASSQDSWGETQYF.

At least ten counts were recorded for this clonotype. The chain carries TRBV5-1 and TRBJ2-5; D possibly corresponds to TRBD1 (5 bases). Germline CDR1 reads SGHRS; CDR2 reads YFSETQ. The CDR3 runs 13 residues. The V gene lost 4 bases and the J gene lost 2 bases, with 9 bases spanning the gap. CDR3 DNA sequence: TGCGCCAGCAGCGTTGACAGTCAAGAGACCCAGTACTTC. It encodes CASSVDSQETQYF.

This clonotype showed up many times. The J gene is TRBJ1-2, the V gene TRBV20-1; 9 nucleotides align to TRBD1. The V gene's germline CDR1 is DFQATT and CDR2 SNEGSKA (reference sequence). The V and J ends lost 7 bases and 0 bases, in that order; junction bases with no gene match: 12. This CDR3 is 16 amino acids long. CDR3 residues: CSGSLKDRGANYGYTF. The CDR3 nucleotides read TGCAGTGGCTCGCTAAAGGACAGGGGAGCTAACTATGGCTACACCTTC.

This clonotype came up many times. In DNA form, the CDR3 reads TGTGCCAGCAGCCAAGATCCGGGGAGCCCCAGGGCTTTCTTT. This gives the protein CASSQDPGSPRAFF. The chain links TRBV3-1 to TRBJ1-1; D is ambiguous. The CDR3 contains 14 residues. Germline values: CDR1 LGHDT, CDR2 YNNKEL (reference sequence). Trimming took off 0 bases at V and 11 bases at J, with 16 bases between the two ends.

A note on this clonotype: Just one base apart from a much larger clone, this may be a read error. V is TRBV27 and J is TRBJ2-2, with D possibly being TRBD2 (6 bases). Germline CDR1 reads MNHEY; CDR2 reads SMNVEV (reference sequence). The CDR3 is 13 amino acids. CDR3: CAGSSGEVGELFF. The CDR3 bases are TGTGCCGGCAGTTCGGGAGAGGTCGGGGAGCTGTTTTTT.

This clonotype was counted at least ten times. CDR3 in amino acids: CASRPTERYGYTF. In DNA, the CDR3 is TGTGCCAGCAGACCGACAGAGCGCTATGGCTACACCTTC. V is TRBV28 and J is TRBJ1-2; possible D gene TRBD1, 5 bases. The CDR3 consists of 13 residues. The V and J ends lost 6 bases and 4 bases respectively, with 12 bases between them. The germline gives CDR1 MDHEN, CDR2 SYDVKM.